Detailed here is one TCR beta chain. Its matching antigen is unknown. CD45RO-negative CD8 cells positively selected for CCR7 made up the naive population, which excluded terminally differentiated effector memory CD45RA+ cells. Methods used by the authors: Filtering was not the same, since immunoSEQ gave junction-only sequences without quality scores. Sequencing used immunoSEQ multiplex PCR; TCRdb keeps in-frame clones, though not all of them. V, J and clone size are those of that table, while D and trimming were read from the DNA. The data show 1.5 million to 2.5 million clones, about 95% seen once. These data belong to a study of shared clonotypes between healthy human individuals. General study points: Only blood underwent sampling, and tissue repertoires likely differ.

This CDR3 has 15 amino acids. Germline lookup yields CDR1 MNHNY and CDR2 SVGAGI (reference sequence). The V gene end was trimmed by 4 bases and the J gene end by 6 bases; junction bases not matched to a gene: 10. Sequencing input: naive CD8+ T cells sorted from blood. The sequence was collected from a man aged 18 to 29 in good health. The V and J genes are TRBV6-6 and TRBJ1-2, with 8 bases fitting TRBD1. In DNA, the CDR3 is TGTGCCAGCAGTTGGACGTCCCAGGGGGCGGATGGCTACACCTTC. Amino acids: CASSWTSQGADGYTF.